The clone carrying this T cell receptor beta chain was recorded a few times. This specimen belongs to a study of molecular identifiers for immune sequencing clone quantification. Looking at the study overall: Replicate runs used RNA from approximately 20,000 or 98,000 naive CD8 cells, which was split five ways into aliquots, and four of those aliquots were then sequenced.

TCRdb fed the PCR reads into MiXCR, producing one record per CDR3 protein. The sample includes about 640,000 distinct CDR3 sequences, 15% to 20% of them seen just once. Naive CD8 T cells were FACS-sorted by CD8+CD4-CCR7+CD45RA+ markers. This CDR3 spans 14 amino acids. The germline V and J ends were trimmed by 2 bases and 4 bases, with 11 bases remaining between them. Germline values: CDR1 MNHEY, CDR2 SVGEGT. V is TRBV6-2 or TRBV6-3 and J is TRBJ1-2, with unresolved D. What was sequenced was naive CD8+ T cells from blood, with Jurkat cell RNA spiked in. Subset indicated: FACS-sorted CD8+CD4-CCR7+CD45RA+ naive T cells. The receptor was derived from a human donor in good health. Some libraries in this study had Jurkat cell RNA spiked in. The CDR3 DNA follows: TGTGCCAGCAGTTACGAGGGTTTTGGCTATGGCTACACCTTC. Translating gives CASSYEGFGYGYTF.